This T cell receptor (beta chain) was sequenced for a study of blood T cell repertoires in COVID-19. On the study more broadly: Sites across the United States, Italy and Spain contributed samples from acute and convalescent COVID-19. The cDNA or gDNA used as material had been derived from T cells, B-cell-depleted T cells, or PBMCs.

CDR3 length: 14 amino acids. V dropped 2 bases and J dropped 3 bases, with 8 bases sitting between them. The germline gives CDR1 MNHNS, CDR2 SASEGT. Libraries were prepared by immunoSEQ multiplex PCR; TCRdb keeps only in-frame clonotypes and omits some of them. Seen here are around 150,000 clones, around 73% observed once, and the top ten hold approximately 11%. The chain employs TRBV6-1 and TRBJ1-5; unclear D gene. The TCR originated in a man in his 60s who had recovered from COVID-19. Material: peripheral blood. CDR3 residues: CASSERQDNQPQHF. CDR3 in DNA: TGTGCCAGCAGTGAAAGGCAGGACAATCAGCCCCAGCATTTT.